Listed below are T cell receptor beta chains from one sample, sequenced in a study of a mutant IDH1 vaccine in newly diagnosed glioma. Produced via immunoSEQ multiplex PCR; TCRdb's table is partial and in-frame only. The table records some 100,000 clones, 83% of them present only once. The sample was PBMCs, taken from a glioma patient treated with radiotherapy, temozolomide or both. The receptors here all came from a woman aged 45-65 years with glioma. CDR3s include the opening cysteine and the closing phenylalanine or tryptophan. Each record gives: clone size, J gene, D gene, V gene, CDR3 protein, CDR3 DNA. A D gene is named only where the DNA matches it firmly. Clone size is given for some rows only: seen once, a few or many times, or a class if the clone is expanded.

>-|TRBJ1-1|-|TRBV6-6
CASSYGGNTEAFF
TGTGCCAGCAGTTATGGGGGGAACACTGAAGCTTTCTTT
>-|TRBJ1-1|-|TRBV6-5
CASRRVGGDGEAFF
TGTGCCAGCAGAAGGGTTGGGGGGGACGGTGAAGCTTTCTTT
>-|TRBJ1-2|-|TRBV30
CAWSTGREGYTF
TGTGCCTGGAGCACAGGGAGGGAAGGCTACACCTTC
>-|TRBJ1-5|-|TRBV7-2
CASSLAGGARQPQHF
TGTGCCAGCAGCTTAGCGGGGGGCGCGCGGCAGCCCCAGCATTTT
>-|TRBJ2-1|TRBD2|TRBV5-6
CASSLLAGGSGEQFF
TGTGCCAGCAGCTTATTAGCGGGGGGGAGCGGTGAGCAGTTCTTC
>-|TRBJ2-7|-|TRBV10-1
CASSEYRGVGHYEQYF
TGCGCCAGCAGTGAGTACCGAGGGGTGGGGCACTACGAGCAGTACTTC
>-|TRBJ1-2|TRBD1|TRBV30
CAWRGRGLYYGYTF
TGTGCCTGGAGGGGGAGGGGGCTATACTATGGCTACACCTTC
>-|TRBJ1-2|TRBD1|TRBV10-3
CAVIQGPAGYTF
TGTGCCGTTATACAGGGGCCAGCTGGCTACACCTTC
>few|TRBJ1-2|-|TRBV6-5
CASLRPDDYGYTF
TGTGCCAGCCTTAGACCGGACGACTATGGCTACACCTTC
>-|TRBJ1-2|-|TRBV5-6
CASSPGASRYTF
TGTGCCAGCAGCCCCGGGGCAAGTCGCTACACCTTC
>-|TRBJ2-3|TRBD2|TRBV12-5
CASGPGLGTQYF
TGTGCTAGTGGTCCGGGACTAGGTACGCAGTATTTT
>-|TRBJ2-5|TRBD1|TRBV9
CASSVGTGGVETQYF
TGTGCCAGCAGCGTAGGGACAGGGGGCGTGGAGACCCAGTACTTC
>-|TRBJ2-2|-|TRBV9
CASSVEVGELFF
TGTGCCAGCAGCGTAGAAGTGGGGGAGCTGTTTTTT
>once|TRBJ2-4|TRBD1|TRBV2
CASSEAPIGQGTRAKNIQYF
TGTGCCAGCAGTGAAGCTCCCATCGGACAGGGAACGAGAGCCAAAAACATTCAGTACTTC
>-|TRBJ2-7|-|TRBV2
CASTGTYEQYF
TGTGCCAGCACTGGCACCTACGAGCAGTACTTC
>-|TRBJ2-2|-|TRBV18
CASSLLQGTGELFF
TGTGCCAGCTCACTGCTTCAGGGGACCGGGGAGCTGTTTTTT
>once|TRBJ1-6|TRBD1|TRBV5-6
CASSLTGTGGSPLHF
TGTGCCAGCAGCTTGACAGGGACAGGGGGTTCACCCCTCCACTTT
>-|TRBJ2-1|TRBD2|TRBV19
CASSTTSGDSSYNEQFF
TGTGCCAGTAGTACGACTAGCGGGGACAGCTCCTACAATGAGCAGTTCTTC
>-|TRBJ2-7|TRBD1|TRBV18
CASSPGQDEQYF
TGTGCCAGCTCACCCGGACAGGACGAGCAGTACTTC
>-|TRBJ1-2|-|TRBV9
CASSGRQYIPYGYTF
TGTGCCAGCAGCGGGAGACAGTATATACCCTATGGCTACACCTTC
>-|TRBJ1-2|TRBD1|TRBV2
CASKGQGTGYTF
TGTGCCAGCAAGGGACAGGGGACCGGCTACACCTTC
>once|TRBJ2-3|TRBD2|TRBV25-1
CASRDPTSGGVDTQYF
TGTGCCAGCAGGGACCCGACTAGCGGGGGGGTAGATACGCAGTATTTT
>-|TRBJ2-5|TRBD1|TRBV5-1
CASSYLGQGAGETQYF
TGCGCCAGCAGCTACCTTGGACAGGGGGCGGGAGAGACCCAGTACTTC
>-|TRBJ2-7|-|TRBV4-1
CASSQDGGGPDEQYF
TGCGCCAGCAGCCAAGATGGAGGAGGACCTGACGAGCAGTACTTC